The text below deals with one TCR beta chain. The entire patient cohort was treatment-naive prior to thyroid surgery. The CDR3 is made up of 13 amino acids. Trimming left V 2 bases short and J 3 bases short, with 7 bases between. The germline V gene encodes CDR1 SGHTA and CDR2 FQGTGA. This sample was included in a study of metastatic and nonmetastatic thyroid tumors. From the PCR reads, TCRdb re-called clones with MiXCR. Counted here are some 21,000 clones, 20% to 30% occurring once; the ten biggest clones make up 5% to 7%. This chain links TRBV7-3 with TRBJ1-1; no clear D gene. Sequenced: tumor tissue. The sequence was collected from a female donor with papillary thyroid cancer or a benign thyroid nodule (not recorded which). Some clones in this sample may be carry-over from other donors' samples. CDR3 in amino acids: CASSLDGHTEAFF. The CDR3 bases are TGTGCCAGCAGCTTAGACGGACACACTGAAGCTTTCTTT.